These 26 T cell receptor beta chains originate from one sample sequenced in a study of shared clonotypes between healthy human individuals. Repertoires were generated with immunoSEQ multiplex PCR, while TCRdb's copy carries only in-frame clones and drops some. The repertoire consists of about 2,500,000 clones, with about 92% occurring once and the leading ten covering around 0.15%. The specimen sequenced was naive CD4+ T cells sorted from blood. Subset reported: CD45RA+ positively selected. Source of these receptors: a young man in good health.

The chain employs TRBV9 and TRBJ1-1; 8 nucleotides line up with TRBD1. This CDR3 is 13 amino acids long. CDR1 and CDR2 from the germline V gene are SGDLS and YYNGEE. The junction had 5 bases not matched to a gene; V was cut back by 0 bases and J by 10 bases. The CDR3 region is CASSVGTGLGAFF. The CDR3 nucleotides read TGTGCCAGCAGCGTAGGGACAGGGCTAGGAGCTTTCTTT.

The V gene is TRBV5-1, the J gene TRBJ1-6; 8 bases are shared with TRBD1. This CDR3 has 15 amino acids. The germline V gene encodes CDR1 SGHRS and CDR2 YFSETQ. Unmatched junction bases numbered 8, after V lost 4 bases and J lost 8 bases. The CDR3 DNA sequence: TGCGCCAGCAGCCTAGAACAGGGGGGGGATTCACCCCTCCACTTT. Protein product: CASSLEQGGDSPLHF.

The rearrangement uses TRBV7-3 and TRBJ1-3, with D tentatively TRBD1 (5 bases). This CDR3 has 15 residues. CDR1 and CDR2 (germline): SGHTA, FQGTGA. The germline V and J ends were trimmed by 2 bases and 2 bases, with 10 bases remaining between them. CDR3 region: CASSLGGVTGNTIYF. The CDR3 DNA reads TGTGCCAGCAGCTTAGGAGGGGTAACTGGAAACACCATATATTTT.

For this clone: The same CDR3 is also encoded by other DNA sequences in this sample. The chain employs TRBV5-1 and TRBJ2-5; TRBD1 matches 7 bases. J gave up 4 bases and V 6 bases, and 6 bases lay outside the gene matches. Looked up from germline, CDR1 is SGHRS and CDR2 is YFSETQ. The CDR3 contains 13 residues. CDR3 in DNA: TGCGCCAGCAACCGACAGGGCGGAGAGACCCAGTACTTC. Encoded protein: CASNRQGGETQYF.

This clone has just one count. It is likely a read error, because the conserved phenylalanine at the end of the CDR3 is missing. CDR3 sequence (DNA): TGTGCCTGGAGTGTCATGGGTTGGGGGAACATTCAGTACCTC. It specifies CAWSVMGWGNIQYL. The rearrangement joins TRBV30 to TRBJ2-4; TRBD1 or TRBD2 may be the D gene (5 bases each). The germline gives CDR1 GTSNPN, CDR2 SVGIG (reference sequence). With 0 bases removed from V and 7 bases from J, the gap between germline ends came to 13 bases. The CDR3 runs 14 residues.

This CDR3 reads CASSYGTGNNEQFF. The CDR3 DNA is TGTGCCAGCAGTTACGGGACAGGAAACAATGAGCAGTTCTTC. The chain has TRBV6-6 and TRBJ2-1; TRBD1 aligns across 8 bases. CDR3 length equals 14 residues. Germline-derived CDR1 and CDR2 are MNHNY and SVGAGI (reference sequence). V was clipped by 2 bases and J by 5 bases; unmatched bases: 2.

The chain recombines TRBV5-1 with TRBJ2-1, with 9 bases that match TRBD1. Germline V gene data show CDR1 as SGHRS and CDR2 as YFSETQ. J gave up 7 bases and V 3 bases, and 5 bases lay outside the gene matches. This CDR3 region has 14 residues. This CDR3 reads CASSWTGVENEQFF. The CDR3 nucleotides are TGCGCCAGCAGCTGGACAGGGGTTGAGAATGAGCAGTTCTTC.

The rearrangement uses TRBV30 and TRBJ1-4; D call uncertain. Per germline, CDR1 GTSNPN and CDR2 SVGIG (reference sequence). V was pared by 3 bases and J by 8 bases, with 10 bases between. The CDR3 is 12 amino acids. The CDR3 DNA follows: TGTGCCTGGAGGTTTACGGGGGAAAAACTGTTTTTT. Its protein is CAWRFTGEKLFF.

CDR3 protein: CASVPLAGGPGEQYF. CDR3 bases: TGTGCTAGTGTCCCCTTGGCGGGAGGGCCGGGGGAGCAGTACTTC. This chain links TRBV12-5 with TRBJ2-7; TRBD2 aligns across 9 bases. CDR3 length: 15 residues. CDR1 is LGHNT, CDR2 FRNRAP, per germline. The ends lost 7 bases at V and 7 bases at J; junction bases unmatched: 14.

The V call is TRBV30, the J call TRBJ1-4; TRBD1 agrees at 8 bases. Germline loops: CDR1 GTSNPN, CDR2 SVGIG (reference sequence). There are 15 residues in the CDR3. The trim removed 1 base at V and 8 bases at J, leaving 9 bases unmatched. In nucleotides, the CDR3 is TGTGCCTGGAGTGGGAAAAAGACAGGGGAGGAAAAACTGTTTTTT. Residues: CAWSGKKTGEEKLFF.

Turning to this clone: The sample has other DNA sequences that encode this CDR3 too. The chain joins TRBV18 to TRBJ1-1, with D unresolved. The length of the CDR3 is 13 residues. V lost 0 bases and J lost 3, with 5 bases in between. Germline-derived CDR1 and CDR2 are KGHSH and LQKENI. CDR3 sequence: CASSPPGDTEAFF. Written as DNA, the CDR3 is TGTGCCAGCTCACCACCGGGTGACACTGAAGCTTTCTTT. Filled out from reference TRBV18 and TRBJ1-1, the complete variable domain reads NAGVMQNPRHLVRRRGQEARLRCSPMKGHSHVYWYRQLPEEGLKFMVYLQKENIIDESGMPKERFSAEFPKEGPSILRIQQVVRGDSAAYFCASSPPGDTEAFFGQGTRLTVV.

The CDR3 DNA reads as TGTGCCAGCAGTGTCGATTCCTGGGGTGAAAAACTGTTTTTT. As protein: CASSVDSWGEKLFF. V gene TRBV6-5 combines with J gene TRBJ1-4; D is unclear. V lost 5 bases to trimming and J lost 7 bases, with 14 bases between them. This CDR3 is 14 amino acids long. Per germline, CDR1 MNHEY and CDR2 SVGAGI.

The gene calls are TRBV5-6 and TRBJ2-6; the D is unclear. The CDR3 consists of 15 residues. Germline-derived CDR1 and CDR2 are SGHDT and YYEEEE. The V and J ends lost 3 bases and 1 base respectively, with 8 bases between them. The CDR3 sequence: CASSWKGSGANVLTF. DNA for the CDR3: TGTGCCAGCAGCTGGAAAGGATCTGGGGCCAACGTCCTGACTTTC.

Turning to this clone: This same CDR3 is encoded by further DNA sequences in the sample. The V and J genes are TRBV19 and TRBJ1-5; 9 bases match TRBD1. Germline lookup yields CDR1 LNHDA and CDR2 SQIVND (reference sequence). CDR3 length: 15 residues. J gave up 7 bases and V 7 bases, and 11 bases lay outside the gene matches. The CDR3: CASTLDRGSNQPQHF. Here the CDR3 DNA reads TGTGCCAGTACCTTGGACAGGGGTTCCAACCAGCCCCAGCATTTT. The full variable domain, its missing parts supplied by reference TRBV19 and TRBJ1-5, is DGGITQSPKYLFRKEGQNVTLSCEQNLNHDAMYWYRQDPGQGLRLIYYSQIVNDFQKGDIAEGYSVSREKKESFPLTVTSAQKNPTAFYLCASTLDRGSNQPQHFGDGTRLSIL.

This clone was seen a handful of times. The chain carries TRBV19 and TRBJ2-2; 7 nucleotides line up with TRBD1. CDR1 and CDR2 from the germline V gene are LNHDA and SQIVND (reference sequence). The CDR3 is made up of 14 amino acids. Losses at the gene ends were 4 bases for V and 7 bases for J; bases not matched to a gene: 6. The CDR3 reads CASSRDSTSGELFF. The DNA of the CDR3 is TGTGCCAGTAGTAGGGACAGTACGAGCGGGGAGCTGTTTTTT.

This chain uses TRBV18 with TRBJ1-5; D gene uncertain. Trimming shortened V by 4 bases and J by 3 bases, and 7 bases separated the two germline ends. The CDR3 contains 13 residues. Germline CDR1 is KGHSH and CDR2 is LQKENI. The CDR3 region has the DNA TGTGCCAGCTCACTCGGCTTCAATCAGCCCCAGCATTTT. Translation: CASSLGFNQPQHF.

The V call is TRBV30, the J call TRBJ2-7; TRBD2 is a possible D gene (5 bases). The germline gives CDR1 GTSNPN, CDR2 SVGIG (reference sequence). This CDR3 has 14 residues. Trimming removed 7 bases from V and 2 bases from J, with 18 bases in between. CDR3 protein: CASDRSSRAYEQYF. CDR3 nucleotides: TGTGCCTCCGATAGGTCTAGCCGAGCCTACGAGCAGTACTTC. Full variable domain (missing parts from reference TRBV30 and TRBJ2-7): SQTIHQWPATLVQPVGSPLSLECTVEGTSNPNLYWYRQAAGRGLQLLFYSVGIGQISSEVPQNLSASRPQDRQFILSSKKLLLSDSGFYLCASDRSSRAYEQYFGPGTRLTVT.

V gene TRBV28 combines with J gene TRBJ1-2; 9 positions agree with TRBD1. Germline V gene lookup returns CDR1 MDHEN and CDR2 SYDVKM. The CDR3 length is 13 residues. Trimming cost V 10 bases and J 6 bases; bases outside gene matches: 9. CDR3 sequence: CAITVTGGDGYTF. DNA of the CDR3: TGTGCCATCACCGTCACAGGGGGCGATGGCTACACCTTC.

This chain links TRBV19 with TRBJ2-3; possibly TRBD2 for D (6 bases). The CDR3 has 15 residues. Germline CDR1 and CDR2: LNHDA and SQIVND (reference sequence). Trimming stripped 6 bases from V and 1 base from J, with 14 bases between. The CDR3 nucleotides are TGTGCCAGTAGAGACCCGGGACTTGGCACAGATACGCAGTATTTT. Translation: CASRDPGLGTDTQYF. The variable domain in full, completed from reference TRBV19 and TRBJ2-3, reads DGGITQSPKYLFRKEGQNVTLSCEQNLNHDAMYWYRQDPGQGLRLIYYSQIVNDFQKGDIAEGYSVSREKKESFPLTVTSAQKNPTAFYLCASRDPGLGTDTQYFGPGTRLTVL.

The CDR3, as DNA: TGTGCCACCAGCAGAGATTATTTGACAGGCGGGGGCTACACCTTC. It specifies CATSRDYLTGGGYTF. This chain links TRBV15 with TRBJ1-2, with a possible D match to TRBD1 (6 bases). Germline V gene lookup returns CDR1 LNHNV and CDR2 YYDKDF (reference sequence). CDR3 length: 15 residues. V was cut by 0 bases and J by 8 bases, with 16 bases left in between.

The genes are TRBV15 and TRBJ2-5; 7 bases are a match to TRBD1. Trimming at V came to 0 bases and at J to 3 bases, leaving 7 bases not matched to a gene. Germline V gene sequence: CDR1 LNHNV, CDR2 YYDKDF (reference sequence). The CDR3 loop spans 16 amino acids. In nucleotides, the CDR3 is TGTGCCACCAGCAGAGAGCCAGGGGGATTAAAAGAGACCCAGTACTTC. It specifies CATSREPGGLKETQYF. The full variable domain, its missing parts supplied by reference TRBV15 and TRBJ2-5, is DAMVIQNPRYQVTQFGKPVTLSCSQTLNHNVMYWYQQKSSQAPKLLFHYYDKDFNNEADTPDNFQSRRPNTSFCFLDIRSPGLGDTAMYLCATSREPGGLKETQYFGPGTRLLVL.

J is TRBJ2-7 and V is TRBV2, with 7 positions matching TRBD1. The J segment lost 0 bases and the V segment lost 8 bases, leaving 7 bases of the junction unmatched. Germline V CDR1 and CDR2: SNHLY, FYNNEI. The CDR3 runs 14 residues. CDR3 loop: CASCLDRSSYEQYF. The CDR3, as DNA: TGTGCCAGCTGTCTGGACAGGAGCTCCTACGAGCAGTACTTC.

The rearrangement joins TRBV6-5 to TRBJ2-3; the match to TRBD2 covers 7 bases. This CDR3 region has 13 residues. V lost 6 bases to trimming and J lost 5 bases; unmatched junction nucleotides: 5. Germline CDR1 is MNHEY and CDR2 is SVGAGI. The CDR3 is CASSHVAGDTQYF. CDR3 nucleotide sequence: TGTGCCAGCAGCCACGTAGCGGGAGATACGCAGTATTTT.

There are a few counts of this clone. The rearrangement links TRBV7-2 to TRBJ1-2, with no clear D. Trimming took off 3 bases at V and 8 bases at J, with 10 bases between the two ends. This CDR3 comprises 12 residues. The germline gives CDR1 SGHTA, CDR2 FQGNSA. The CDR3 region has the DNA TGTGCCAGCAGCTTGACTACGAGGGGCTACACCTTC. Translating it yields CASSLTTRGYTF.

The chain couples TRBV5-4 to TRBJ2-2; TRBD2 matches at 14 bases. The CDR3 sequence is 17 residues long. The V gene's germline CDR1 is SGHNT and CDR2 YYREEE (reference sequence). V lost 4 bases, J lost 1 base, and 3 bases stayed unmatched. CDR3 region: CASSPGLAGENTGELFF. CDR3 bases: TGTGCCAGCAGCCCGGGACTAGCGGGGGAGAACACCGGGGAGCTGTTTTTT.

The V call is TRBV11-3, the J call TRBJ2-1, with a weak D call TRBD1 (5 bases). Trimming cost V 1 base and J 7 bases, with 14 bases left between them. CDR1 and CDR2 (germline): SGHNT, YENEEA. This CDR3 spans 15 amino acids. This CDR3 is CASSLGQGSANEQFF. CDR3 sequence (DNA): TGTGCCAGCAGCTTAGGGCAGGGATCGGCAAATGAGCAGTTCTTC.